This T cell receptor (beta chain) originates from a study of PD-1 blockade in classical Hodgkin lymphoma. The repertoire was sequenced with immunoSEQ multiplex PCR; TCRdb's copy has only in-frame clones and lacks some. The data show about 58,000 clones, with around 90% seen just once and around 9.3% held by the top ten. Patients all relapsed after autologous stem cell transplantation, and there was variation in brentuximab vedotin exposure. This material consisted of peripheral blood mononuclear cells (PBMCs), taken before the second cycle of nivolumab. The TCR was taken from a human donor with classical Hodgkin lymphoma.

CDR3 coding DNA: TGTGCCAGCAGCTTAGATAGTACAACCCTTCCCTACGAGCAGTACTTC. Its protein is CASSLDSTTLPYEQYF. The chain uses TRBV7-9 and TRBJ2-7; D unresolved. The CDR3 loop spans 16 amino acids. Germline CDR1 reads SEHNR; CDR2 reads FQNEAQ (reference sequence). The germline V and J ends were trimmed by 1 base and 2 bases, with 15 bases remaining between them.